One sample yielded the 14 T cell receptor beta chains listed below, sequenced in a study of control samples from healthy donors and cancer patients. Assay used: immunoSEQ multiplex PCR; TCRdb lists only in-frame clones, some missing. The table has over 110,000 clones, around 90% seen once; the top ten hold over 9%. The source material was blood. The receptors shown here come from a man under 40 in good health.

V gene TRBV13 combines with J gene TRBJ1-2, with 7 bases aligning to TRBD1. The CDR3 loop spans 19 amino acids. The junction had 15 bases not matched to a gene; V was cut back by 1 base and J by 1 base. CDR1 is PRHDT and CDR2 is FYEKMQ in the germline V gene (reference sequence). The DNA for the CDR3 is TGTGCCAGCAGCTTAGAGTCTATGGGCAGGGGGTTCGGTAACTATGGCTACACCTTC. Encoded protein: CASSLESMGRGFGNYGYTF.

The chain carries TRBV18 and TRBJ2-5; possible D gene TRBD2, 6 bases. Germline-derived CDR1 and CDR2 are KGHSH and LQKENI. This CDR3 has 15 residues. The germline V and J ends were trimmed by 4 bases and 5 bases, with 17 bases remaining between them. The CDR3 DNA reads TGTGCCAGCTCACTCTCAATTTTGGGGACTGAGACCCAGTACTTC. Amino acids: CASSLSILGTETQYF.

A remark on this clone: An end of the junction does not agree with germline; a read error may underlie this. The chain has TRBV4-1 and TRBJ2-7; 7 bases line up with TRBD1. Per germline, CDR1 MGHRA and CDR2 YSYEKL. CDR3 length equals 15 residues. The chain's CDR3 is CASNQGTAGSYEQYF. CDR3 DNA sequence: TGCGCCAGCAACCAAGGGACAGCCGGGTCCTACGAGCAGTACTTC.

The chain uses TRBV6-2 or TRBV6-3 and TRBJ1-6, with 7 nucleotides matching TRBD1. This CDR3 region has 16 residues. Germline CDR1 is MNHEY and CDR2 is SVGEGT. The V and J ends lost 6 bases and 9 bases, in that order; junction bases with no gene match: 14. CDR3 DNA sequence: TGTGCCAGCAGCTGGAAGAGCCAGGGGGTTAGTTCACCCCTCCACTTT. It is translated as CASSWKSQGVSSPLHF.

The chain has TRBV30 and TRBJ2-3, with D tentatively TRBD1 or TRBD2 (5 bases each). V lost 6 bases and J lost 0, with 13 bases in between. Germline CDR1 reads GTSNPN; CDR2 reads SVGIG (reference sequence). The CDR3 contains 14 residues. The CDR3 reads CACRDGSSTDTQYF. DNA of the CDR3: TGTGCCTGCCGGGACGGCTCTAGCACAGATACGCAGTATTTT.

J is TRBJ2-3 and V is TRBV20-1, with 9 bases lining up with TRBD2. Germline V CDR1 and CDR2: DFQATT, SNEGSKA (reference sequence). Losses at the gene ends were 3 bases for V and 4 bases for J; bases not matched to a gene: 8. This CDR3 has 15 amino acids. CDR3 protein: CSASFLAGSSDTQYF. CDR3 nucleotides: TGCAGTGCTAGTTTTCTAGCGGGAAGTTCAGATACGCAGTATTTT.

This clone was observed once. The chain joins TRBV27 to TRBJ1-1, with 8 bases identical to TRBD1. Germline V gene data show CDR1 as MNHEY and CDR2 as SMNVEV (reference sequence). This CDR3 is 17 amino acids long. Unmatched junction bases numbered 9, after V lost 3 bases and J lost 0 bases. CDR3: CASSFMPRGLVNTEAFF. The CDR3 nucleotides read TGTGCCAGCAGTTTTATGCCCAGGGGGCTCGTGAACACTGAAGCTTTCTTT.

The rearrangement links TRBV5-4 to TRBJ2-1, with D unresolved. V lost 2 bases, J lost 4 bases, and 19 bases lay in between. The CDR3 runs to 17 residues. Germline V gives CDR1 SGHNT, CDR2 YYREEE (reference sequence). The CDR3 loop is CASSLGSDVPPYNEQFF. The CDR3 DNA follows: TGTGCCAGCAGCTTAGGTTCCGATGTACCCCCTTACAATGAGCAGTTCTTC. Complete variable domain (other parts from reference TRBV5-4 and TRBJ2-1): ETGVTQSPTHLIKTRGQQVTLRCSSQSGHNTVSWYQQALGQGPQFIFQYYREEENGRGNFPPRFSGLQFPNYSSELNVNALELDDSALYLCASSLGSDVPPYNEQFFGPGTRLTVL.

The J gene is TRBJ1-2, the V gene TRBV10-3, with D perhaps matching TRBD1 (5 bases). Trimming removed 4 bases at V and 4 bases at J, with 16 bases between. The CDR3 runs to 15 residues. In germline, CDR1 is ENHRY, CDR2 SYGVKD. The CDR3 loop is CAISVLSGTRYGYTF. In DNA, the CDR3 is TGTGCCATCAGTGTCTTGTCTGGGACGCGCTATGGCTACACCTTC.

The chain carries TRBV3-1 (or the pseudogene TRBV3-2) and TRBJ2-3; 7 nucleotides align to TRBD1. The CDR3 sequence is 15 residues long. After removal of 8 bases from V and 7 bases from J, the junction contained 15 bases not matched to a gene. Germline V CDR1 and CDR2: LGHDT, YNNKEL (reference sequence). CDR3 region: CASRRRDSRSNTQYF. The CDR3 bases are TGTGCCAGCCGAAGAAGGGACAGCCGATCAAATACGCAGTATTTT.

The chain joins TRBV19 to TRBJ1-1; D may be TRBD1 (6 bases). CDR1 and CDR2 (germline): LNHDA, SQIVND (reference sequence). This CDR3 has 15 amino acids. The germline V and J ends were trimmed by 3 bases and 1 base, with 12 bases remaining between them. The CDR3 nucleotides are TGTGCCAGTAGTATTGGGGGGCTTGGGAACACTGAAGCTTTCTTT. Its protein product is CASSIGGLGNTEAFF.

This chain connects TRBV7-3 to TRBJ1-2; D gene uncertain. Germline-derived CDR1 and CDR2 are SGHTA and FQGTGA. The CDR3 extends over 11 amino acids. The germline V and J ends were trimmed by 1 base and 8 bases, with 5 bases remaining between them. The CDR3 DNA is TGTGCCAGCAGCTTAAGGTTCGGCTACACCTTC. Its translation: CASSLRFGYTF.

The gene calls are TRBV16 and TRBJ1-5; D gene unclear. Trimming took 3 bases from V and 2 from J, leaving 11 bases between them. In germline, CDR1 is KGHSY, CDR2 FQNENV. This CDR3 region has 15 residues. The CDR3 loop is CASSQSPWGNQPQHF. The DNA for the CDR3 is TGTGCCAGCAGCCAGTCCCCCTGGGGCAATCAGCCCCAGCATTTT.

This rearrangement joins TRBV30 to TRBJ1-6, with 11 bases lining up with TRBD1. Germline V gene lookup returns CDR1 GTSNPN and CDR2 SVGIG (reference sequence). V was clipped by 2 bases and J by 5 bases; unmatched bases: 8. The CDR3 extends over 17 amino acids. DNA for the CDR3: TGTGCCTGGAGTTCTACGCCGGACAGGGGGCATAATTCACCCCTCCACTTT. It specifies CAWSSTPDRGHNSPLHF. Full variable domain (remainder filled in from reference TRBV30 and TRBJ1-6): SQTIHQWPATLVQPVGSPLSLECTVEGTSNPNLYWYRQAAGRGLQLLFYSVGIGQISSEVPQNLSASRPQDRQFILSSKKLLLSDSGFYLCAWSSTPDRGHNSPLHFGNGTRLTVT.